This T cell receptor (beta chain) was obtained from a study of T cell responses to AZD1222 COVID-19 vaccine. The CDR3 is 15 amino acids. Germline V gives CDR1 SGDLS, CDR2 YYNGEE. After removal of 0 bases from V and 7 bases from J, the junction contained 6 bases not matched to a gene. Study-level findings and limits: Spike-wide vaccine-associated CD4 TCRs dominated at 160-218 and 743-854. White British donors predominated, females outnumbered males, and clonal diversity was possibly underestimated. Recipients of two AZD1222 doses showed rising Spike-specific TCR breadth and depth. Nearly half of unique spike-specific TCRs reportedly avoided B.1.351 and B.1.1.7 mutated regions.

The protocol was immunoSEQ multiplex PCR, while the TCRdb copy is restricted to in-frame clones and leaves out a portion. The repertoire holds about 94,000 clones, with 85% as singletons. Note on this clone: Its antigen is still unknown.

The chain is built from TRBV9 and TRBJ2-5, with 10 bases lining up with TRBD1. The clonotype originates from an adult who received the AZD1222 COVID-19 vaccine. Specimen: peripheral blood, collected 28 days after the second AZD1222 dose. The CDR3 sequence is CASSVGDRGAWTQYF. Here the CDR3 DNA reads TGTGCCAGCAGCGTAGGGGACAGGGGAGCTTGGACCCAGTACTTC.